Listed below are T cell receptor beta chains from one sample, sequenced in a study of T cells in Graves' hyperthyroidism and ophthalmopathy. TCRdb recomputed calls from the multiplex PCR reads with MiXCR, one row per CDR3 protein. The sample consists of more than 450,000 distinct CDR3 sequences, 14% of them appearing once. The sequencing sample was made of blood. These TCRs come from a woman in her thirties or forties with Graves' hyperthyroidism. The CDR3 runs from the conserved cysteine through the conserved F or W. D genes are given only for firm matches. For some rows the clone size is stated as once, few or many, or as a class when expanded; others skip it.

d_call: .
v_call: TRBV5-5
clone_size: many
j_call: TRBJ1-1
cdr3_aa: CASSFGVITEAFF
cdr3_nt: TGTGCCAGCAGCTTCGGGGTTATCACTGAAGCTTTCTTT

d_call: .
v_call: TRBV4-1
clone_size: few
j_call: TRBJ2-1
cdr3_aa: CASSQPGTVANEQFF
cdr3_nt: TGCGCCAGCAGCCAACCCGGGACGGTGGCCAATGAGCAGTTCTTC

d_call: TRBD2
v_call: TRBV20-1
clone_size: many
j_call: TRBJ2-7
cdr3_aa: CSAFTSGSSSYEQYF
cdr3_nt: TGCAGTGCGTTTACTAGCGGGAGCAGCTCCTACGAGCAGTACTTC

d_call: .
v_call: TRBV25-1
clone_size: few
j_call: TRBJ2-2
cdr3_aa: CASSEWGVSGELFF
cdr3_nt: TGTGCCAGCAGTGAATGGGGGGTATCCGGGGAGCTGTTTTTT

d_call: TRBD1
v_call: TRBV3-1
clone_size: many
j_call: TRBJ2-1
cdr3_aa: CASSLSDRGHNEQFF
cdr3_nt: TGTGCCAGCTCCTTAAGTGACAGGGGGCACAATGAGCAGTTCTTC

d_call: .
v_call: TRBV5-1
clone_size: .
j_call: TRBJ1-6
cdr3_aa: CASSLVTLSSYNSPLHF
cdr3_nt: TGCGCCAGCAGCTTGGTGACACTTAGCTCCTATAATTCACCCCTCCACTTT

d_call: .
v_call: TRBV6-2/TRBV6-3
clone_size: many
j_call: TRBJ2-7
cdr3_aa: CATLTGYEQYF
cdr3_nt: TGTGCCACCCTAACTGGGTACGAGCAGTACTTC

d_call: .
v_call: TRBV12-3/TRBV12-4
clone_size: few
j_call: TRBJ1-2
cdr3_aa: CASSLAGSRGNGYTF
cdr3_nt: TGTGCCAGCAGTTTAGCAGGGAGTAGGGGTAATGGCTACACCTTC

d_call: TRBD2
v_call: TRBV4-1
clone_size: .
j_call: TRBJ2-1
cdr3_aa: CASSQVSGRANNEQFF
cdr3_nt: TGCGCCAGCAGCCAAGTCAGCGGGAGGGCAAACAATGAGCAGTTCTTC

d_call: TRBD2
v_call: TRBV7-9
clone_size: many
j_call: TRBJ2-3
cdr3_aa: CASSLLAGVADTQYF
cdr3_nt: TGTGCCAGCAGCTTACTAGCGGGAGTGGCAGATACGCAGTATTTT

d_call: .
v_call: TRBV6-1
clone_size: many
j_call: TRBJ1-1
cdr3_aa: CASILIVGENTEAFF
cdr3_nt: TGTGCCAGCATCCTTATAGTGGGGGAGAACACTGAAGCTTTCTTT

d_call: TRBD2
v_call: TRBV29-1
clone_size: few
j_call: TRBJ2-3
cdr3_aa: CSVAWSSGSIPDTQYF
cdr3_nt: TGCAGCGTTGCTTGGTCTAGCGGGAGCATCCCAGATACGCAGTATTTT

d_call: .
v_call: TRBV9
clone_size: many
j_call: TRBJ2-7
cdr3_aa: CASSVEVGSQEQYF
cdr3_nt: TGTGCCAGCAGCGTAGAGGTCGGGAGTCAAGAGCAGTACTTC

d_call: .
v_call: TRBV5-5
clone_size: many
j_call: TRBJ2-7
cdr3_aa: CASSWADEQYF
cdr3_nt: TGTGCCAGCTCCTGGGCCGACGAGCAGTACTTC

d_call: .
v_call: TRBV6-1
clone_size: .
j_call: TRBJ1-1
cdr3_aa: CASREYTNTEAFF
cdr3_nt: TGTGCCAGCAGGGAATACACGAACACTGAAGCTTTCTTT

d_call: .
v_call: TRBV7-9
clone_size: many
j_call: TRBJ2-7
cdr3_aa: CASSLGGPPTHEQYF
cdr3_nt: TGTGCCAGCAGCTTAGGGGGCCCGCCAACCCACGAGCAGTACTTC

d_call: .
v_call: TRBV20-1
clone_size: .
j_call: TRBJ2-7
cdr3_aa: CSARRQGLAYEQYF
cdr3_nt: TGCAGTGCTAGAAGGCAGGGCCTCGCCTACGAGCAGTACTTC

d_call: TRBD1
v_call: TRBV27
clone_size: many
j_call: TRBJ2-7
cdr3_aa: CASSLVTGAYEQYF
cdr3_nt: TGTGCCAGCAGTTTGGTAACAGGGGCCTACGAGCAGTACTTC

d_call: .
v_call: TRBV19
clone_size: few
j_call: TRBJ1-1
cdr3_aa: CASSVDLPNTEAFF
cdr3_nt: TGTGCCAGTAGTGTGGACCTCCCGAACACTGAAGCTTTCTTT

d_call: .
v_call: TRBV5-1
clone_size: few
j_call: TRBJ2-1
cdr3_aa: CASSTGLNDFNNEQFF
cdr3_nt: TGCGCCAGCAGCACCGGACTCAACGATTTTAACAATGAGCAGTTCTTC

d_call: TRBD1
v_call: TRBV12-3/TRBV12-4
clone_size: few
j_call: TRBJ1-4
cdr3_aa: CASSFNRDRGNEKLFF
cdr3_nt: TGTGCCAGCAGTTTCAATCGGGACAGGGGTAATGAAAAACTGTTTTTT

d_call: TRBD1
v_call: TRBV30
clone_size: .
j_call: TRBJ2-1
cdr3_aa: CAWRLTGSDEQFF
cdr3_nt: TGTGCCTGGAGATTGACAGGGAGCGATGAGCAGTTCTTC

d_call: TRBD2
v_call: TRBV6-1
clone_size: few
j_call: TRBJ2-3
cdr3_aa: CASSDWGGSTDTQYF
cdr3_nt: TGTGCCAGCAGTGACTGGGGGGGATCGACAGATACGCAGTATTTT

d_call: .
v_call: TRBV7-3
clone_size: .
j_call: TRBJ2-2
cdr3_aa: CASSPLGVPIAGELFF
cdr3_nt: TGTGCCAGCAGCCCGCTGGGTGTACCAATTGCCGGGGAGCTGTTTTTT

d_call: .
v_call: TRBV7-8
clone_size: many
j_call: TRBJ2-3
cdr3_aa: CASSPKWLRTSSDTQYF
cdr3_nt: TGTGCCAGCAGCCCTAAATGGTTGAGGACCTCCTCAGATACGCAGTATTTT

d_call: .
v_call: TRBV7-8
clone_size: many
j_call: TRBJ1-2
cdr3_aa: CASSRPGYGYTF
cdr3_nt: TGTGCCAGCAGCCGGCCCGGCTATGGCTACACCTTC

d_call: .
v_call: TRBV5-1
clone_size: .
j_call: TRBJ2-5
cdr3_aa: CASSGGDQGRETQYF
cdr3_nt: TGCGCCAGCAGCGGAGGGGACCAGGGTAGGGAGACCCAGTACTTC

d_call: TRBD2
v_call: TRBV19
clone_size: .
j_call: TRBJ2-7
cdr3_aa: CASSTRSGGSPYEQYF
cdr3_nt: TGTGCCAGTAGTACCCGGTCGGGCGGGAGCCCCTACGAGCAGTACTTC

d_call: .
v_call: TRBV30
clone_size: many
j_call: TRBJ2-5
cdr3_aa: CAWSVSETQYF
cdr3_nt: TGTGCCTGGAGTGTTTCAGAGACCCAGTACTTC

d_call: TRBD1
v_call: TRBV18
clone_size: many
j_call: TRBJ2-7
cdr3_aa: CASSEGQNYEQYF
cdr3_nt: TGTGCCAGCTCAGAGGGACAGAACTACGAGCAGTACTTC

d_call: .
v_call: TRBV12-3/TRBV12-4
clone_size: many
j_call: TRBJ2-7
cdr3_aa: CASSLDRHYEQYF
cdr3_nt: TGTGCCAGCAGCTTGGACAGACACTACGAGCAGTACTTC

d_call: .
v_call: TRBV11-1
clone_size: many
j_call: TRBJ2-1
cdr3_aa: CASSYVGGNEQFF
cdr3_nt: TGTGCCAGCAGCTACGTCGGAGGGAATGAGCAGTTCTTC

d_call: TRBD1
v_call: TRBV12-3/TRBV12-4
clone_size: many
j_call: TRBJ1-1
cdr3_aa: CASSLGQGAEAFF
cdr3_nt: TGTGCCAGCAGCTTAGGACAGGGGGCTGAAGCTTTCTTT

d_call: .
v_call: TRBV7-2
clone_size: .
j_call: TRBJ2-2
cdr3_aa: CASSLDLSGTGELFF
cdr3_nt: TGTGCCAGCAGCTTAGATCTTAGCGGCACCGGGGAGCTGTTTTTT

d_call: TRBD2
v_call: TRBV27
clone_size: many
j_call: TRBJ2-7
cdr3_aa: CASTSGLPPVGEQYF
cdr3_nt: TGTGCCAGCACCTCGGGACTACCCCCGGTTGGGGAGCAGTACTTC

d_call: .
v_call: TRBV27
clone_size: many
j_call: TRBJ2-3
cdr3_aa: CASTQLPLTDTQYF
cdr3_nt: TGTGCCAGTACCCAACTACCACTCACAGATACGCAGTATTTT

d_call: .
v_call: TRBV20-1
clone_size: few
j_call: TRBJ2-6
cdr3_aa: CSAREGAPGANVLTF
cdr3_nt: TGCAGTGCTAGAGAAGGGGCGCCTGGGGCCAACGTCCTGACTTTC

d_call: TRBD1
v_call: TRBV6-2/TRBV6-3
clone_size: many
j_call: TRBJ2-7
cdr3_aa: CASSWDRRMYEQYF
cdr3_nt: TGTGCCAGCAGTTGGGACAGGCGGATGTACGAGCAGTACTTC

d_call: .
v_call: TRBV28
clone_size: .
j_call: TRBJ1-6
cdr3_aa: CASSSRGTWGSPLHF
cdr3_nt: TGTGCCAGCAGTTCCCGGGGGACCTGGGGTTCACCCCTCCACTTT

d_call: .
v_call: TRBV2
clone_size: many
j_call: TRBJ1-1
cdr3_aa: CASRKDRGAEAFF
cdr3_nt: TGTGCCAGCAGGAAAGACAGAGGGGCTGAAGCTTTCTTT

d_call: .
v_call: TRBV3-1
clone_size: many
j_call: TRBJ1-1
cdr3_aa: CASSLRHDTEAFF
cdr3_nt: TGTGCCAGCAGCCTAAGACATGACACTGAAGCTTTCTTT

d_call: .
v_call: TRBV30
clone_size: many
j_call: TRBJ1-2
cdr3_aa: CAWRVRDYYGYTF
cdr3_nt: TGTGCCTGGAGGGTCAGGGACTACTATGGCTACACCTTC

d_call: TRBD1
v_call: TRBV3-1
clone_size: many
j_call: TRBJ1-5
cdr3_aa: CASSQGGGQGKNQPQHF
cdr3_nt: TGTGCCAGCAGCCAAGGTGGGGGACAGGGAAAAAATCAGCCCCAGCATTTT

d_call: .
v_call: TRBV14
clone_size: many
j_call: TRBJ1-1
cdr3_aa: CASSSSGATEAFF
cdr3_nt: TGTGCCAGCAGCTCATCGGGGGCCACTGAAGCTTTCTTT

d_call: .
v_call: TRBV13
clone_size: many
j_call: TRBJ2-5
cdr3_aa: CASSLAGSETQYF
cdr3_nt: TGTGCCAGCAGCTTAGCCGGGAGTGAGACCCAGTACTTC

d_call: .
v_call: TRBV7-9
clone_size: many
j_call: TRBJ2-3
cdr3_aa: CASSLVSDTQYF
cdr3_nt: TGTGCCAGCAGCTTAGTATCAGATACGCAGTATTTT

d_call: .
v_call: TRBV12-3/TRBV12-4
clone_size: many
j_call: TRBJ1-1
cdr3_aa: CASSFQVEHTEAFF
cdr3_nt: TGTGCCAGCAGTTTTCAGGTTGAACACACTGAAGCTTTCTTT

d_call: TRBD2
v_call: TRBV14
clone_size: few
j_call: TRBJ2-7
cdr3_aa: CASGQERGLFNEQYF
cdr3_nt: TGTGCCAGCGGCCAAGAGCGGGGGCTATTTAACGAGCAGTACTTC

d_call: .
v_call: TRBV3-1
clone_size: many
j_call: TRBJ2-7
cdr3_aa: CASSQDTARSYEQYF
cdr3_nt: TGTGCCAGCAGCCAAGATACGGCCCGATCCTACGAGCAGTACTTC

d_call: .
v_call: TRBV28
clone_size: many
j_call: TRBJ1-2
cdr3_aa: CASSRLLTGYGYTF
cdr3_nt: TGTGCCAGCAGTCGCCTTCTTACAGGCTATGGCTACACCTTC

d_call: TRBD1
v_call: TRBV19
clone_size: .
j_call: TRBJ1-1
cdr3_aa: CASQTGGYTEAFF
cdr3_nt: TGTGCCAGTCAGACAGGGGGCTACACTGAAGCTTTCTTT

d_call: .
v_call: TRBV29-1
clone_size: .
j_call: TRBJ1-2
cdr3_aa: CSVAATNYGYTF
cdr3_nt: TGCAGCGTTGCAGCGACTAACTATGGCTACACCTTC

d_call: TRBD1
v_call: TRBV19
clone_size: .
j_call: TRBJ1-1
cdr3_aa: CASRSPGGGSLNTEAFF
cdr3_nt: TGTGCCAGTAGGTCACCAGGGGGCGGTTCTCTGAACACTGAAGCTTTCTTT

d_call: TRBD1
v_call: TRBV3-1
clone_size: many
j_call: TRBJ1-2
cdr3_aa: CASSPWTGGHGYTF
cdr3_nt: TGTGCCAGCAGCCCATGGACAGGCGGACATGGCTACACCTTC